This T cell receptor beta chain came from a study of early T cells in non-severe SARS-CoV-2 infection. Broader study findings: Missing private and CD4 specificities, VDJdb matching favored anti-spike CD8 responses.

The germline CDR1 and CDR2 sequences are MNHEY and SMNVEV (reference sequence). The CDR3 contains 14 residues. The V and J ends lost 3 bases and 1 base respectively, with 10 bases between them. Tagging with unique molecular identifiers was applied to individual cDNA molecules. TCRdb re-derived calls from the 5' RACE reads in MiXCR, one entry per CDR3 protein. The profile shows about 98,000 distinct CDR3 sequences, over 10% of them singletons. Notes on this clonotype: The antigen remains undetermined.

The chain uses TRBV27 and TRBJ2-7; the D gene is possibly TRBD1 (6 bases). The sequence came from an adult who was a healthcare worker with PCR-confirmed SARS-CoV-2 infection or an uninfected control (not recorded which). Sequencing was carried out using whole blood. CDR3 residues: CASSFTGISYEQYF. The CDR3 coding sequence is TGTGCCAGCAGTTTCACAGGGATTTCCTACGAGCAGTACTTC.